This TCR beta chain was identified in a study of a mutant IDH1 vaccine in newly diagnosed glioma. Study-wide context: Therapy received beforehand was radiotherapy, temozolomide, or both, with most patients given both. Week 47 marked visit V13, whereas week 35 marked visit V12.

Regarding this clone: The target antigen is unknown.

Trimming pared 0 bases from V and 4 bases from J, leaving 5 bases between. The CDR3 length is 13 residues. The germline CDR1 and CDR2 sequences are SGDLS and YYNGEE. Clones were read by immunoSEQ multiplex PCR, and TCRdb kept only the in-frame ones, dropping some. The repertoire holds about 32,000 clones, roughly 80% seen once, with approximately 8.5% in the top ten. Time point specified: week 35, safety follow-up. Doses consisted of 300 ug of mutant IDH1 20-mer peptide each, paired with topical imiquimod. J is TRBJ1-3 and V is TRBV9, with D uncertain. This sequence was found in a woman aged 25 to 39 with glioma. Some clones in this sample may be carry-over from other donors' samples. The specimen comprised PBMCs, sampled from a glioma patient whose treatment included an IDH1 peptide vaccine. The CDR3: CASSVGLGNTIYF. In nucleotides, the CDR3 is TGTGCCAGCAGCGTAGGGCTCGGAAACACCATATATTTT.